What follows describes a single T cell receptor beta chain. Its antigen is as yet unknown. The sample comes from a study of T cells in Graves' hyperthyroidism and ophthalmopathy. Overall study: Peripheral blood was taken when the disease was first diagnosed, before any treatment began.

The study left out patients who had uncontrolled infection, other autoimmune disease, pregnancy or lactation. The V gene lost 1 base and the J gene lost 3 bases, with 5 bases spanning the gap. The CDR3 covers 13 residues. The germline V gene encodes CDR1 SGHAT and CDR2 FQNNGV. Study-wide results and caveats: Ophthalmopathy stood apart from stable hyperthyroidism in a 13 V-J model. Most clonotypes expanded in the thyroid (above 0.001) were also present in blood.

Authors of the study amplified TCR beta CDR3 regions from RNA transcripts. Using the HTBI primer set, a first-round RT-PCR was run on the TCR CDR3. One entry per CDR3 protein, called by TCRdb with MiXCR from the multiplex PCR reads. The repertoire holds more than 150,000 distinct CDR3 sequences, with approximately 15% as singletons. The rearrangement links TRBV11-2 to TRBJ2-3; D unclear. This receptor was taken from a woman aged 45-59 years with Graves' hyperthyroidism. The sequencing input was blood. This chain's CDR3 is CASSLGITDTQYF. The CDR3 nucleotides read TGTGCCAGCAGCTTAGGGATAACAGATACGCAGTATTTT.